Following are 24 T cell receptor beta chains from one sample sequenced in a study of T cell responses to AZD1222 COVID-19 vaccine. Data came from immunoSEQ multiplex PCR; TCRdb stores just in-frame clones and leaves some out. The sample records some 91,000 clones, around 90% being singletons. Source: peripheral blood, taken on day 0 of AZD1222 vaccination. The receptors were sampled from an adult in good health.

The chain has TRBV10-1 and TRBJ1-1; D uncertain. The germline V and J ends were trimmed by 5 bases and 0 bases, with 7 bases remaining between them. The CDR3 runs to 13 residues. Germline V gene data show CDR1 as WNHNN and CDR2 as SYGVQD (reference sequence). The CDR3 sequence is CASSRTVNTEAFF. DNA for the CDR3: TGCGCCAGCAGTAGAACAGTGAACACTGAAGCTTTCTTT.

The rearrangement joins TRBV19 to TRBJ1-5; possibly TRBD1 for D (6 bases). Trimming took 3 bases from V and 1 from J, leaving 19 bases between them. This CDR3 is built from 18 residues. Germline-derived CDR1 and CDR2 are LNHDA and SQIVND (reference sequence). CDR3 in DNA: TGTGCCAGTAGTATGTCGATTCTGGGGGGCCAGAGCAATCAGCCCCAGCATTTT. Translation: CASSMSILGGQSNQPQHF.

Note on this clone: Other DNA variants within this sample encode the same CDR3. This sequence joins TRBV5-6 and TRBJ1-5; D ambiguous. The germline gives CDR1 SGHDT, CDR2 YYEEEE. The CDR3 sequence is 13 residues long. V was shortened by 0 bases and J by 2 bases, with 3 bases between the two germline ends. CDR3 amino acids: CASSLAGNQPQHF. CDR3 in DNA: TGTGCCAGCAGCTTGGCGGGCAATCAGCCCCAGCATTTT.

The chain uses TRBV18 and TRBJ2-7; possibly TRBD2 for D (5 bases). From germline, CDR1 is KGHSH and CDR2 LQKENI. V lost 4 bases to trimming and J lost 7 bases, with 23 bases between them. There are 16 residues in the CDR3. CDR3 in DNA: TGTGCCAGCTCACATACCACGAAAGGGAGCCTTGGTGAGCAGTACTTC. Amino acids: CASSHTTKGSLGEQYF. Full variable domain (outside the CDR3, taken from reference TRBV18 and TRBJ2-7): NAGVMQNPRHLVRRRGQEARLRCSPMKGHSHVYWYRQLPEEGLKFMVYLQKENIIDESGMPKERFSAEFPKEGPSILRIQQVVRGDSAAYFCASSHTTKGSLGEQYFGPGTRLTVT.

CDR3: CASSLEGRRSYGYTF. CDR3 bases: TGCGCCAGCAGCTTGGAAGGTAGGCGGAGCTATGGCTACACCTTC. The chain couples TRBV5-1 to TRBJ1-2; D call uncertain. This CDR3 has 15 amino acids. Trimming removed 0 bases at V and 4 bases at J, with 13 bases between. Germline V lookup: CDR1 SGHRS, CDR2 YFSETQ.

The chain joins TRBV9 to TRBJ2-3, with TRBD2 identical over 8 bases. V lost 4 bases and J lost 2; bases outside the gene matches: 9. Germline V gene data show CDR1 as SGDLS and CDR2 as YYNGEE. This CDR3 has 16 residues. The CDR3 region has the DNA TGTGCCAGCAGCCCACATAGCGGGGCCTTCACAGATACGCAGTATTTT. It encodes CASSPHSGAFTDTQYF. The full variable domain, rest sourced from reference TRBV9 and TRBJ2-3, is DSGVTQTPKHLITATGQRVTLRCSPRSGDLSVYWYQQSLDQGLQFLIQYYNGEERAKGNILERFSAQQFPDLHSELNLSSLELGDSALYFCASSPHSGAFTDTQYFGPGTRLTVL.

This clone has just one count. J is TRBJ2-7 and V is TRBV15; D may match TRBD1 or TRBD2 (5 bases each). This CDR3 is 19 amino acids long. Trimming cost V 0 bases and J 3 bases, with 24 bases left between them. Germline V lookup: CDR1 LNHNV, CDR2 YYDKDF (reference sequence). This chain's CDR3 is CATSRDKFDRPGGYYEQYF. The CDR3 DNA sequence: TGTGCCACCAGCAGAGATAAATTCGACCGTCCTGGGGGTTACTACGAGCAGTACTTC.

The chain recombines TRBV5-5 with TRBJ2-3; D is possibly TRBD2 (6 bases). The CDR3 totals 17 residues. V lost 0 bases, J lost 3 bases, and 17 bases lay in between. Germline CDR1 reads SGHKS; CDR2 reads YYEKEE (reference sequence). This CDR3 is CASSLGIKQGGTDTQYF. CDR3 DNA: TGTGCCAGCAGCTTGGGGATTAAGCAGGGAGGAACAGATACGCAGTATTTT.

The chain links TRBV5-1 to TRBJ1-5; D ambiguous. The CDR3 has 12 amino acids. The germline gives CDR1 SGHRS, CDR2 YFSETQ. V gave up 7 bases and J gave up 4 bases, with 9 bases separating them. The CDR3 coding sequence is TGCGCCAGCCCGCTCAGAAATCAGCCCCAGCATTTT. Residues: CASPLRNQPQHF.

The chain couples TRBV24-1 to TRBJ2-2; D call uncertain. Germline V gene lookup returns CDR1 KGHDR and CDR2 SFDVKD. The CDR3 length is 16 residues. The V end lost 4 bases, the J end lost 4 bases, and 15 bases lay between the germline ends. The CDR3 loop reads CATSDHKAARTGELFF. The DNA of the CDR3 is TGTGCCACCAGTGACCACAAGGCCGCCCGCACCGGGGAGCTGTTTTTT.

The chain combines TRBV4-3 with TRBJ2-1; D unclear. This CDR3 has 16 amino acids. Per the germline V gene, CDR1 is LGHNA and CDR2 is YSLEER. Trimming took off 3 bases at V and 2 bases at J, with 14 bases between the two ends. DNA for the CDR3: TGCGCCAGCAGCCACTCTTCTTACGGTGCCTACAATGAGCAGTTCTTC. Encoded protein: CASSHSSYGAYNEQFF.

The V and J genes are TRBV25-1 and TRBJ1-5; D is ambiguous. V lost 8 bases, J lost 6 bases, and 11 bases lay in between. Germline CDR1 MGHDK, CDR2 SYGVNS. This CDR3 region has 12 residues. CDR3 sequence: CASQVGTQPQHF. DNA for the CDR3: TGTGCCAGCCAGGTGGGAACTCAGCCCCAGCATTTT.

This sequence joins TRBV19 and TRBJ2-2, with D possibly called TRBD1 or TRBD2 (6 bases each). CDR1 is LNHDA, CDR2 SQIVND, per germline (reference sequence). The CDR3 contains 14 residues. V was pared by 6 bases and J by 6 bases, with 14 bases between. The CDR3, as DNA: TGTGCCAGTAGGCGGGACACCCAACCCGGGGAGCTGTTTTTT. It specifies CASRRDTQPGELFF.

The chain carries TRBV28 and TRBJ2-5; D possibly corresponds to TRBD2 (7 bases). The CDR3 is made up of 14 amino acids. In germline, CDR1 is MDHEN, CDR2 SYDVKM. The ends were cut back, 3 bases at V and 5 bases at J, with 13 bases in the middle. CDR3: CASSFRGAWETQYF. In DNA, the CDR3 is TGTGCCAGCAGTTTTCGGGGGGCGTGGGAGACCCAGTACTTC. The whole variable domain, filled in from reference TRBV28 and TRBJ2-5, reads DVKVTQSSRYLVKRTGEKVFLECVQDMDHENMFWYRQDPGLGLRLIYFSYDVKMKEKGDIPEGYSVSREKKERFSLILESASTNQTSMYLCASSFRGAWETQYFGPGTRLLVL.

This rearrangement joins TRBV7-3 to TRBJ1-6; TRBD1 agrees at 8 bases. The CDR3 runs to 17 residues. V was pared by 5 bases and J by 7 bases, with 13 bases of the junction left unmatched. CDR1 and CDR2 from the germline V gene are SGHTA and FQGTGA. The chain's CDR3 is CASSQGDRTMGNSPLHF. CDR3 in DNA: TGTGCCAGCAGCCAAGGGGACAGGACGATGGGAAATTCACCCCTCCACTTT.

This chain uses TRBV12-3 or TRBV12-4 with TRBJ1-2; D not certain. This CDR3 region has 13 residues. Trimming stripped 5 bases from V and 7 bases from J, with 14 bases between. In DNA form, the CDR3 reads TGTGCCAGCAGTCTAATGAATATCGGTGGCTACACCTTC. Amino acid sequence: CASSLMNIGGYTF.

This sequence joins TRBV10-3 and TRBJ1-5, with D perhaps matching TRBD1 (5 bases). V lost 6 bases and J lost 5, with 8 bases in between. Per germline, CDR1 ENHRY and CDR2 SYGVKD. The length of the CDR3 is 12 residues. The CDR3 loop reads CAIRGDDQPQHF. The CDR3 coding sequence is TGTGCCATCAGGGGGGATGATCAGCCCCAGCATTTT.

The DNA for the CDR3 is TGTGCCAGCAGCCAAGGGCTAGCGGGGGGTAGGGATGAGCAGTTCTTC. Amino acid sequence: CASSQGLAGGRDEQFF. This chain links TRBV3-1 (or the pseudogene TRBV3-2) with TRBJ2-1, with 11 bases fitting TRBD2. This CDR3 has 16 residues. V trimming: 1 base; J trimming: 8 bases; junction bases outside the gene matches: 7. CDR1 is LGHDT and CDR2 is YNNKEL in the germline V gene (reference sequence).

This clone was seen just once. V usage is TRBV27 and J usage is TRBJ1-1; D unresolved. CDR1 and CDR2 (germline): MNHEY, SMNVEV (reference sequence). V lost 5 bases and J 10 bases, leaving 17 bases between the germline ends. The CDR3 sequence is 13 residues long. The CDR3 region is CASSEKRSGRAFF. The CDR3 DNA follows: TGTGCCAGCAGTGAAAAGAGGTCCGGGAGAGCTTTCTTT.

This chain uses TRBV7-8 with TRBJ1-1; D is possibly TRBD1 (6 bases). In germline, CDR1 is SGHVS, CDR2 FQNEAQ. Trimming stripped 6 bases from V and 0 bases from J, with 11 bases between. This CDR3 contains 14 residues. CDR3 loop: CASSSGHLNTEAFF. CDR3 nucleotides: TGTGCCAGCAGTTCGGGACATCTGAACACTGAAGCTTTCTTT.

The V gene is TRBV4-3, the J gene TRBJ2-7; unclear D gene. Trimming left V 0 bases short and J 3 bases short, with 6 bases between. The CDR3 runs 13 residues. Germline V gives CDR1 LGHNA, CDR2 YSLEER. In nucleotides, the CDR3 is TGCGCCAGCAGCCAAGACTCGGGCTACGAGCAGTACTTC. Translation: CASSQDSGYEQYF.

The CDR3, as DNA: TGTGCCTGGAGTAATCGACAAATGGGATTCAATCAGCCCCAGCATTTT. Encoded protein: CAWSNRQMGFNQPQHF. The V gene is TRBV30, the J gene TRBJ1-5; D is undetermined. Germline V CDR1 and CDR2: GTSNPN, SVGIG (reference sequence). With 2 bases removed from V and 3 bases from J, the gap between germline ends came to 17 bases. This CDR3 comprises 16 residues.

The CDR3: CATGTGSSPLHF. The CDR3 nucleotides read TGCGCCACCGGGACAGGGAGTTCACCCCTCCACTTT. V is TRBV4-1 and J is TRBJ1-6, with 9 nucleotides matching TRBD1. This CDR3 has 12 residues. CDR1 and CDR2 from the germline V gene are MGHRA and YSYEKL. Trimming cost V 10 bases and J 9 bases; bases outside gene matches: 4.

CDR3 in DNA: TGTGCCAGCAGCATCCAGGTCAGTTTTGGACGCGAGACCCAGTACTTC. It encodes CASSIQVSFGRETQYF. The gene calls are TRBV16 and TRBJ2-5; no firm D call. CDR1 and CDR2 from the germline V gene are KGHSY and FQNENV. With 5 bases removed from V and 5 bases from J, the gap between germline ends came to 21 bases. This CDR3 spans 16 amino acids.